This is a list of T cell receptor beta chains from one sample in a study of identical twins. TCRdb re-called the 5' RACE reads through MiXCR, storing one row per CDR3 protein. The repertoire holds around 1.7 million distinct CDR3 sequences, with about 31% as singletons. What was sequenced was cord blood. All receptors derive from a newborn girl in good health. Each CDR3 is given with its conserved first and last residue. A D gene is named only where the DNA matches it firmly. Not every row has a clone size; where given, it reads once, few, many or a size class.

V: TRBV29-1; D: .; J: TRBJ2-1; size: .; CDR3: CSVESRGEQFF; DNA: TGCAGCGTTGAATCCAGGGGTGAACAGTTCTTC
V: TRBV3-1; D: TRBD2; J: TRBJ2-7; size: .; CDR3: CASSPGASGSYEQYF; DNA: TGTGCCAGCAGCCCAGGGGCTAGCGGGAGCTACGAGCAGTACTTC
V: TRBV5-4; D: TRBD1; J: TRBJ2-1; size: few; CDR3: CASSAGQENNEQFF; DNA: TGTGCCAGCAGCGCGGGACAGGAGAACAATGAGCAGTTCTTC
V: TRBV7-9; D: TRBD1; J: TRBJ2-2; size: .; CDR3: CASSLLRDRNTGELFF; DNA: TGTGCCAGCAGCTTACTACGGGACAGGAACACCGGGGAGCTGTTTTTT
V: TRBV27; D: TRBD2; J: TRBJ2-1; size: few; CDR3: CASRDGLAYNEQFF; DNA: TGTGCCAGCAGGGACGGACTAGCGTACAATGAGCAGTTCTTC
V: TRBV20-1; D: .; J: TRBJ2-1; size: .; CDR3: CSARDPASHTMPFYNEQFF; DNA: TGCAGTGCTAGAGATCCCGCTTCTCATACTATGCCCTTCTACAATGAGCAGTTCTTC
V: TRBV19; D: .; J: TRBJ1-5; size: .; CDR3: CASSRRWGERQPQHF; DNA: TGTGCCAGTAGCCGTCGATGGGGGGAACGTCAGCCCCAGCATTTT
V: TRBV10-3; D: TRBD2; J: TRBJ2-3; size: many; CDR3: CAISGSSGGFDTQYF; DNA: TGTGCCATCAGTGGATCTAGCGGGGGGTTCGATACGCAGTATTTT
V: TRBV7-4; D: .; J: TRBJ1-2; size: .; CDR3: CASSAPLQGPNYGYTF; DNA: TGTGCCAGCAGCGCACCTCTACAGGGACCTAACTATGGCTACACCTTC
V: TRBV29-1; D: .; J: TRBJ2-1; size: few; CDR3: CSVEVDPSSYNEQFF; DNA: TGCAGCGTTGAAGTAGACCCGAGCTCCTACAATGAGCAGTTCTTC
V: TRBV6-1; D: TRBD1; J: TRBJ1-2; size: .; CDR3: CACSGGQPKGYTF; DNA: TGTGCCTGCAGTGGGGGACAGCCTAAGGGCTACACCTTC
V: TRBV11-1; D: .; J: TRBJ1-1; size: .; CDR3: CASSSRTLNTEAFF; DNA: TGTGCCAGCAGCTCACGGACACTCAACACTGAAGCTTTCTTT
V: TRBV20-1; D: .; J: TRBJ1-5; size: .; CDR3: CSAREQGSQPQHF; DNA: TGCAGTGCTAGAGAACAGGGAAGTCAGCCCCAGCATTTT
V: TRBV20-1; D: .; J: TRBJ1-2; size: few; CDR3: CSASSFGDGGNYGYTF; DNA: TGCAGTGCTTCCTCCTTCGGGGACGGGGGTAACTATGGCTACACCTTC
V: TRBV12-3/TRBV12-4; D: TRBD2; J: TRBJ2-5; size: many; CDR3: CASSLTAGKETQYF; DNA: TGTGCCAGCAGTTTAACAGCGGGGAAAGAGACCCAGTACTTC
V: TRBV29-1; D: .; J: TRBJ2-7; size: many; CDR3: CSASTTVYEQYF; DNA: TGCAGCGCCTCAACGACAGTCTACGAGCAGTACTTC
V: TRBV7-9; D: .; J: TRBJ1-2; size: .; CDR3: CASSLAVGPWRQGGYTF; DNA: TGTGCCAGCAGCTTAGCGGTGGGCCCCTGGCGTCAAGGTGGCTACACCTTC
V: TRBV5-1; D: TRBD2; J: TRBJ2-3; size: few; CDR3: CASSLASLAGAITDTQYF; DNA: TGCGCCAGCAGCTTGGCCTCGCTAGCGGGGGCGATTACGGATACGCAGTATTTT
V: TRBV6-1; D: .; J: TRBJ1-1; size: few; CDR3: CASSERAPRNTEAFF; DNA: TGTGCCAGCAGTGAACGGGCCCCTCGGAACACTGAAGCTTTCTTT
V: TRBV9; D: .; J: TRBJ1-2; size: few; CDR3: CASSVAGEGGYTF; DNA: TGTGCCAGCAGCGTAGCAGGGGAAGGCGGCTACACCTTC
V: TRBV3-1; D: .; J: TRBJ2-3; size: .; CDR3: CASSQDWGGHETDTQYF; DNA: TGTGCCAGCAGCCAAGATTGGGGCGGGCACGAAACAGATACGCAGTATTTT
V: TRBV6-5; D: .; J: TRBJ2-4; size: .; CDR3: CASSLRDVAKNIQYF; DNA: TGTGCCAGCAGTCTCAGGGATGTGGCCAAAAACATTCAGTACTTC
V: TRBV6-5; D: .; J: TRBJ2-1; size: few; CDR3: CASSYVVPLSINEQFF; DNA: TGTGCCAGCAGTTACGTGGTCCCCCTTTCCATTAATGAGCAGTTCTTC
V: TRBV28; D: .; J: TRBJ2-5; size: .; CDR3: CASSSPDRGNEQYF; DNA: TGTGCCAGCAGTTCCCCGGACCGGGGAAATGAGCAGTACTTC
V: TRBV20-1; D: .; J: TRBJ1-2; size: .; CDR3: CTTGLMGGYTF; DNA: TGCACCACCGGGCTGATGGGTGGCTACACCTTC
V: TRBV29-1; D: .; J: TRBJ1-1; size: once; CDR3: CSVGRGRKNTEAFF; DNA: TGCAGCGTTGGACGAGGACGTAAGAACACTGAAGCTTTCTTT
V: TRBV7-9; D: .; J: TRBJ2-1; size: .; CDR3: CASSFLWSSYNEQFF; DNA: TGTGCCAGCAGCTTCCTGTGGAGCTCCTACAATGAGCAGTTCTTC
V: TRBV28; D: .; J: TRBJ1-1; size: .; CDR3: CASSLLGRPNTEAFF; DNA: TGTGCCAGCAGTTTGCTCGGACGCCCGAACACTGAAGCTTTCTTT
V: TRBV5-1; D: .; J: TRBJ2-7; size: .; CDR3: CASSFVPSSYNEQYF; DNA: TGCGCCAGCAGCTTTGTACCCAGCTCCTACAATGAGCAGTACTTC
V: TRBV20-1; D: .; J: TRBJ1-1; size: few; CDR3: CRSQGMNTEAFF; DNA: TGCAGATCACAGGGAATGAACACTGAAGCTTTCTTT
V: TRBV3-1; D: .; J: TRBJ2-7; size: .; CDR3: CASNRGGSYEQYF; DNA: TGTGCCAGCAACCGAGGCGGCTCCTACGAGCAGTACTTC
V: TRBV7-9; D: .; J: TRBJ2-2; size: once; CDR3: CASRQAGNTGELFF; DNA: TGTGCCAGCAGGCAAGCGGGGAACACCGGGGAGCTGTTTTTT
V: TRBV7-8; D: TRBD2; J: TRBJ2-2; size: .; CDR3: CASSLASGRDTGELFF; DNA: TGTGCCAGCAGCTTAGCTAGCGGGAGGGACACCGGGGAGCTGTTTTTT
V: TRBV20-1; D: TRBD2; J: TRBJ2-1; size: .; CDR3: CSASWGGGYNEQFF; DNA: TGCAGTGCCTCCTGGGGGGGAGGCTACAATGAGCAGTTCTTC